This TCR beta chain was documented in a study of blood T cell repertoires in COVID-19. Germline V lookup: CDR1 SGHTA, CDR2 FQGNSA. This CDR3 region has 14 residues. V shed 1 base and J shed 6 bases, with 12 bases lying between them. Only in-frame clones appear in the TCRdb table, and some are missing; sequencing was by immunoSEQ multiplex PCR. The sample shows hundreds of thousands of clones, roughly 90% of them seen only once. V is TRBV7-2 and J is TRBJ1-1; TRBD1 is a possible D gene (5 bases). The material sequenced was peripheral blood. This TCR was sampled from a woman aged 50 to 60 with active or convalescent COVID-19. In nucleotides, the CDR3 is TGTGCCAGCAGCTTAGATGGACACAGTCCTGAAGCTTTCTTT. Translation gives CASSLDGHSPEAFF.